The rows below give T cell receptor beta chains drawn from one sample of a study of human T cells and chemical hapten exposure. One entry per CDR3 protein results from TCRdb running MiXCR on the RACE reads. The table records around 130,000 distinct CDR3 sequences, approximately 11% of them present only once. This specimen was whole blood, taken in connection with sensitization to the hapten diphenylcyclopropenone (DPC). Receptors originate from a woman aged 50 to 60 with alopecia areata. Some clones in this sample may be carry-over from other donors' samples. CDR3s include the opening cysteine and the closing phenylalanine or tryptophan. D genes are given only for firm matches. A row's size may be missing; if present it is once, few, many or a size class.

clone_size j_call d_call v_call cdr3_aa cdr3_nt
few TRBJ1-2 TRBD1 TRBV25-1 CASSELRDSNYGYTF TGTGCCAGCAGTGAATTAAGGGACAGCAACTATGGCTACACCTTC
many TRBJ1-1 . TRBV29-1 CSVFWAEAFF TGCAGCGTTTTCTGGGCTGAAGCTTTCTTT
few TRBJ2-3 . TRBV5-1 CASSPDSAATDTQYF TGCGCCAGCTCGCCGGATTCCGCGGCAACAGATACGCAGTATTTT
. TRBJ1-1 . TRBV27 CASNLAANTEAFF TGTGCCAGCAACCTGGCGGCCAACACTGAAGCTTTCTTT
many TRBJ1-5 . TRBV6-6 CASSRGNSNQPQHF TGTGCCAGCAGCAGAGGAAATAGCAATCAGCCCCAGCATTTT
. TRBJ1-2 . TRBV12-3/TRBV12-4 CASSRQRGYTF TGTGCCAGCAGTCGGCAACGTGGCTACACCTTC
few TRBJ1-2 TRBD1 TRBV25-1 CASSDGTAYGYTF TGTGCCAGCAGTGATGGGACAGCCTATGGCTACACCTTC
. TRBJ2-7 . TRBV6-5 CASSYQGQQYF TGTGCCAGCAGTTACCAGGGCCAGCAGTACTTC
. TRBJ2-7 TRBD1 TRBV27 CASSSGTGTDEQYF TGTGCCAGCAGTTCCGGGACAGGCACCGACGAGCAGTACTTC
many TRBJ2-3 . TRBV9 CASSVWPEGDTQYF TGTGCCAGCAGCGTCTGGCCCGAAGGAGATACGCAGTATTTT
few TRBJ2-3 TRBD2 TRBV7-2 CASSLQVASGRTDTQYF TGTGCCAGCAGCTTACAAGTGGCTAGCGGGAGGACAGATACGCAGTATTTT
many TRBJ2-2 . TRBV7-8 CASSLVGDTGELFF TGTGCCAGCAGCTTAGTAGGGGACACCGGGGAGCTGTTTTTT
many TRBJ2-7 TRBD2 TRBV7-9 CASSSLREGLGKEQYF TGTGCCAGCAGCTCCTTGAGGGAGGGCCTGGGTAAGGAGCAGTACTTC
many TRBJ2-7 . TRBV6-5 CASSYRLPRDEQYF TGTGCCAGCAGTTACCGGCTCCCTCGGGACGAGCAGTACTTC
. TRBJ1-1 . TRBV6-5 CASSYFGGEAFF TGTGCCAGCAGTTACTTCGGGGGAGAAGCTTTCTTT
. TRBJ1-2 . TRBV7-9 CASRHGQNYGYTF TGTGCCAGCAGACATGGACAGAACTATGGCTACACCTTC
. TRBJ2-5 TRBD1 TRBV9 CASSVGGTGGLGQETQYF TGTGCCAGCAGCGTAGGTGGGACAGGGGGCTTAGGCCAAGAGACCCAGTACTTC
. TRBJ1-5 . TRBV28 CASGSRGYSNQPQHF TGTGCCAGCGGATCGCGGGGTTATAGCAATCAGCCCCAGCATTTT
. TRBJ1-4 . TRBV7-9 CASSRGRTTNEKLFF TGTGCCAGCAGCCGCGGACGGACAACTAATGAAAAACTGTTTTTT
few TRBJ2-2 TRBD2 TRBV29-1 CSARTSGSDTGELFF TGCAGCGCGCGGACTAGCGGGAGTGATACCGGGGAGCTGTTTTTT
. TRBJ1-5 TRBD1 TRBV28 CASSSPAGGLSNQPQHF TGTGCCAGCAGTTCCCCGGCAGGGGGCCTAAGCAATCAGCCCCAGCATTTT
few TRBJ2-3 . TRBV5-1 CASSSDRVSTDTQYF TGCGCCAGCAGCTCGGACAGAGTTAGCACAGATACGCAGTATTTT
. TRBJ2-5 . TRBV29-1 CSVGGRGPAAQYF TGCAGCGTTGGCGGTCGGGGGCCAGCGGCCCAGTACTTC
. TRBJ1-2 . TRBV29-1 CSVERGSYYTF TGCAGCGTTGAGAGGGGAAGTTACTACACCTTC
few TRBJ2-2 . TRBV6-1 CASVDQRTPGELFF TGTGCCAGCGTGGACCAGAGAACTCCCGGGGAGCTGTTTTTT
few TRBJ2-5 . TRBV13 CASSPGAETQYF TGTGCCAGCAGCCCTGGGGCCGAGACCCAGTACTTC
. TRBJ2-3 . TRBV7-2 CASSSQGGTSTDTQYF TGTGCCAGCAGCTCCCAGGGAGGTACTAGCACAGATACGCAGTATTTT
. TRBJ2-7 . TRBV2 CASRHRVEQYF TGTGCCAGCAGACACAGGGTCGAGCAGTACTTC
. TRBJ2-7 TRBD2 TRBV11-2 CASSPGLANYEQYF TGTGCCAGCAGCCCGGGACTAGCGAACTACGAGCAGTACTTC
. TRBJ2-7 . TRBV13 CASSLGRSSYEQYF TGTGCCAGCAGCTTAGGCAGGAGCTCCTACGAGCAGTACTTC
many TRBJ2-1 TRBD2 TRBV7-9 CASSTSGGGINEQFF TGTGCCAGCAGCACTAGCGGGGGGGGAATCAATGAGCAGTTCTTC
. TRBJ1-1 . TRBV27 CASSFQVNTEAFF TGTGCCAGCAGTTTCCAGGTGAACACTGAAGCTTTCTTT
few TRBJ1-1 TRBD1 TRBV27 CASKILQGANTEAFF TGTGCCAGCAAAATTCTACAGGGGGCCAACACTGAAGCTTTCTTT
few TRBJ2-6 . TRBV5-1 CASSFGRANVLTF TGCGCCAGCAGCTTTGGGAGGGCCAACGTCCTGACTTTC
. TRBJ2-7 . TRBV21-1 CASSKGGTGPSYEQYF TGTGCCAGCAGCAAAGGTGGGACAGGGCCAAGCTACGAGCAGTACTTC
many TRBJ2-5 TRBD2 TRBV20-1 CSARASGQETQYF TGCAGTGCTAGGGCTAGCGGACAAGAGACCCAGTACTTC
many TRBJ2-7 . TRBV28 CASTPSPGSPLYEQYF TGTGCCAGCACCCCCTCCCCGGGGTCCCCTCTCTACGAGCAGTACTTC
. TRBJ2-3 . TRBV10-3 CAISEPVRTGTDTQYF TGTGCCATCAGTGAGCCTGTACGGACGGGCACAGATACGCAGTATTTT
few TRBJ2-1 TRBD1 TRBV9 CASSVAGTGNEQFF TGTGCCAGCAGCGTAGCTGGGACAGGGAATGAGCAGTTCTTC
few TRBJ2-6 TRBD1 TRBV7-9 CASSLTGTGPIGANVLTF TGTGCCAGCAGCCTGACCGGGACAGGGCCGATCGGGGCCAACGTCCTGACTTTC
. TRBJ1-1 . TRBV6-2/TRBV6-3 CASKRNTEAFF TGTGCCAGCAAACGGAACACTGAAGCTTTCTTT
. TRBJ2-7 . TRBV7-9 CASSLVSDEQYF TGTGCCAGCAGCTTAGTGTCGGACGAGCAGTACTTC
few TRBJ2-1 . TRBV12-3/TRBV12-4 CASSWQAPNEQFF TGTGCCAGCAGTTGGCAGGCTCCCAATGAGCAGTTCTTC
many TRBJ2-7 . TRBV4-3 CASSQVGGQTPYEQYF TGCGCCAGCAGCCAAGTCGGGGGTCAGACTCCCTACGAGCAGTACTTC
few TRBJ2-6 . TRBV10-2 CASSESRQTGANVLTF TGCGCCAGCAGTGAGTCGAGACAGACTGGGGCCAACGTCCTGACTTTC
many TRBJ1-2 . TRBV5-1 CASSFMDNYGYTF TGCGCCAGCAGCTTCATGGATAACTATGGCTACACCTTC
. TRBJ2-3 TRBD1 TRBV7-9 CASSEYRGTSTDTQYF TGTGCCAGCAGCGAATACAGGGGGACTAGCACAGATACGCAGTATTTT
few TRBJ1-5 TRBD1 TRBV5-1 CASSLESVDRGQPQHF TGCGCCAGCAGCTTGGAGTCCGTGGACAGGGGTCAGCCCCAGCATTTT
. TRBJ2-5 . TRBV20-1 CSALPASQETQYF TGCAGTGCCCTGCCAGCCTCCCAAGAGACCCAGTACTTC
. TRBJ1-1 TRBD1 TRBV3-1 CASEQGQGAWSEAFF TGTGCCAGCGAACAAGGACAGGGGGCTTGGTCTGAAGCTTTCTTT
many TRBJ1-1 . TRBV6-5 CASGKRAEAFF TGTGCCAGCGGGAAAAGGGCTGAAGCTTTCTTT
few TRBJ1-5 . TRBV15 CATSRGSNQPQHF TGTGCCACCAGCAGAGGGAGCAATCAGCCCCAGCATTTT
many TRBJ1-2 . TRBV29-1 CSVDSKGYTF TGCAGCGTTGACAGCAAAGGCTACACCTTC